This T cell receptor (beta chain) was retrieved from a study of identical twins. There are many counts of this clonotype. TCRdb redid the calling of the 5' RACE reads with MiXCR, one entry per CDR3 protein. The sample yields some 330,000 distinct CDR3 sequences, roughly 9% seen once. J lost 7 bases, V lost 4 bases, and 6 bases had no gene match. This CDR3 is 15 amino acids long. V is TRBV12-3 or TRBV12-4 and J is TRBJ2-2; 10 bases align to TRBD1. The source of this sequence is a woman between 45 and 65 years old in good health. The sample was naive T cells sorted from blood. CDR3 amino acids: CASSYIGTGDGELFF. The CDR3 bases are TGTGCCAGCAGTTACATCGGGACAGGGGACGGGGAGCTGTTTTTT.